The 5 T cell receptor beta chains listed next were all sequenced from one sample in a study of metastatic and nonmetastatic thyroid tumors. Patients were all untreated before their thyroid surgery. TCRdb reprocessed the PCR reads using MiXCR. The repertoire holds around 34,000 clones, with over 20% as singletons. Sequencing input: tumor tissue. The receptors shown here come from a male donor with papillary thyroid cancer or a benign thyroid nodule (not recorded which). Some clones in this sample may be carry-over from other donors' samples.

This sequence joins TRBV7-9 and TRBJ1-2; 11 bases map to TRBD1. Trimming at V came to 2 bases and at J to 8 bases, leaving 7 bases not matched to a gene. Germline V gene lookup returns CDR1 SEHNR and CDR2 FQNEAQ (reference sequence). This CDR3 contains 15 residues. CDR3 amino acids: CASSLQDRGLWGYTF. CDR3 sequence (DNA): TGTGCCAGCAGCTTACAGGACAGGGGGCTCTGGGGCTACACCTTC.

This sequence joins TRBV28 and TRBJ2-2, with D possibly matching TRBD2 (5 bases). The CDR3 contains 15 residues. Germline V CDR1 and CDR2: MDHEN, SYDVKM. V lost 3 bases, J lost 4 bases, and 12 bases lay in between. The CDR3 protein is CASSFPGLGTGELFF. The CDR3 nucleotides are TGTGCCAGCAGTTTCCCTGGACTTGGCACCGGGGAGCTGTTTTTT.

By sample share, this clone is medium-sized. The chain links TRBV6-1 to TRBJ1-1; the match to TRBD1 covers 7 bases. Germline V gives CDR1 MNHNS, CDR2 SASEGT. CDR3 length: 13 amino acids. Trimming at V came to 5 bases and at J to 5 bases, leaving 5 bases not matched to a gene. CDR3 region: CASSQSGGTEAFF. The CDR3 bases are TGTGCCAGCAGTCAATCAGGGGGGACTGAAGCTTTCTTT.

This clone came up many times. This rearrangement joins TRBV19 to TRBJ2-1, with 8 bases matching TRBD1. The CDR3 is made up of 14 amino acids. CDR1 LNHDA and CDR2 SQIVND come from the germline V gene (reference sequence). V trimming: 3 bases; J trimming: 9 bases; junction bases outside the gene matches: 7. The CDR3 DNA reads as TGTGCCAGTAGTATGACAGGGGAGGTCGGTGAGCAGTTCTTC. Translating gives CASSMTGEVGEQFF.

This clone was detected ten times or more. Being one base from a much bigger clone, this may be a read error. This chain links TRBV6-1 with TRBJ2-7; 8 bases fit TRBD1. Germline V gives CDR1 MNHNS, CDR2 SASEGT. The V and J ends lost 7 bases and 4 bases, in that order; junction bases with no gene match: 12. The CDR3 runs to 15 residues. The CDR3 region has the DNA TGTGCCAGCATCCCCGGACAGGGCCGCGGTTACGAGCAGTACTTC. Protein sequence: CASIPGQGRGYEQYF.